These T cell receptor beta chains were read from a single sample in a study of CD8+ T cells in alopecia areata. Libraries were prepared by immunoSEQ multiplex PCR; TCRdb keeps only in-frame clonotypes and omits some of them. The sample yields about 180,000 clones, roughly 50% seen once. The material sequenced was CD4+ T cells sorted from blood, taken at approximately week 60, from a patient treated with tofacitinib. The receptors come from a human donor with alopecia areata. The CDR3 runs from the conserved cysteine through the conserved F or W. A D gene is named only where the DNA matches it firmly. Not all rows give a size; the values are once, few, many and, for expanded clones, a class.

d_call	j_call	v_call	clone_size	cdr3_nt	cdr3_aa
TRBD1	TRBJ2-3	TRBV6-1	NA	TGTGCCAGCACCAAACAGGGGGCTAGTCCAGATACGCAGTATTTT	CASTKQGASPDTQYF
NA	TRBJ2-7	TRBV29-1	few	TGCAGCGTTGAAGTTAACTACGAGCAGTACTTC	CSVEVNYEQYF
NA	TRBJ2-7	TRBV20-1	NA	TGCAGTGCTAACTATCTTTACGAGCAGTACTTC	CSANYLYEQYF
TRBD1	TRBJ2-7	TRBV27	NA	TGTGCCAGCAGTTCCTTGGACAGGTCCTACGAGCAGTACTTC	CASSSLDRSYEQYF
NA	TRBJ2-5	TRBV7-2	NA	TGTGCCAGCAGCCTCAACTATGGAGAGACCCAGTACTTC	CASSLNYGETQYF
NA	TRBJ1-4	TRBV23-1	NA	TGCGCCAGCAGTCCTTGGCTGGGCAGAAGGCGGAAGGGAACTAATGAAAAACTGTTTTTT	CASSPWLGRRRKGTNEKLFF
NA	TRBJ1-5	TRBV27	NA	TGTGCCAGCAGGGGCGCGGGACCCCAGCATTTT	CASRGAGPQHF
NA	TRBJ2-3	TRBV4-1	few	TGCGCCAGCAGCCAAGTCGCAGATACGCAGTATTTT	CASSQVADTQYF
NA	TRBJ2-7	TRBV10-3	once	TGTGCCATCGCGGATCAGGTCTACGAGCAGTACTTC	CAIADQVYEQYF
NA	TRBJ1-2	TRBV14	NA	TGTGCCAGCAGCCAAGTATCGGGAAGACCGGACTATGGCTACACCTTC	CASSQVSGRPDYGYTF
NA	TRBJ2-7	TRBV18	NA	TGTGCCAGCTCACCACCATCGTTGACCTACGAGCAGTACTTC	CASSPPSLTYEQYF
NA	TRBJ1-5	TRBV7-2	NA	TGTGCCAGCACCCGGGACGGACTAAATCAGCCCCAGCATTTT	CASTRDGLNQPQHF
TRBD1	TRBJ1-2	TRBV6-1	NA	TGTGCCAGCAGACCGGGGACAGGGCAAAACGGCTACACCTTC	CASRPGTGQNGYTF
NA	TRBJ2-7	TRBV6-5	NA	TGTGCCAGCGGACAGGGACTATACGAGCAGTACTTC	CASGQGLYEQYF
NA	TRBJ2-3	TRBV5-6	few	TGTGCCAGCAGCCGTCCAGGGAGCGCAGATACGCAGTATTTT	CASSRPGSADTQYF
NA	TRBJ2-3	TRBV25-1	few	TGTGCCAGCAGTGAAGACCTGGCTCCTGGCACAGATACGCAGTATTTT	CASSEDLAPGTDTQYF
NA	TRBJ1-2	TRBV4-2	NA	TGTGCCAGCAGCCATAAGGAAAACTATGGCTACACCTTC	CASSHKENYGYTF
TRBD1	TRBJ1-1	TRBV27	NA	TGTGCCAGCAGTCGACAGGGTTTCGGTGAAGCTTTCTTT	CASSRQGFGEAFF
NA	TRBJ2-7	TRBV7-2	once	TGTGCCAGCAGCTTAGCCGTCGGGCCTACGGGGGAGCAGTACTTC	CASSLAVGPTGEQYF
TRBD1	TRBJ1-2	TRBV6-5	NA	TGTGCCAGCAGTTTACAGGGGGGTGAAGATGGCTACACCTTC	CASSLQGGEDGYTF
NA	TRBJ1-1	TRBV29-1	NA	TGCAGCGTTAATGACATGGGGGGGAACACTGAAGCTTTCTTT	CSVNDMGGNTEAFF
NA	TRBJ2-1	TRBV30	NA	TGTGCCTGGAGTGTACGGAGGGACAATGAGCAGTTCTTC	CAWSVRRDNEQFF
NA	TRBJ1-2	TRBV27	few	TGTGCCAGCAGTGCACAGGGCGTTCAAGATGGCTACACCTTC	CASSAQGVQDGYTF
NA	TRBJ2-5	TRBV5-1	NA	TGCGCCAGCAGCTTGGCTGGCACAGGAGAGACCCAGTACTTC	CASSLAGTGETQYF
TRBD1	TRBJ2-1	TRBV18	NA	TGTGCCAGCTCACTAAACCTATTGACAGGGAATGAGCAGTTCTTC	CASSLNLLTGNEQFF
NA	TRBJ1-2	TRBV14	NA	TGTGCCAGCAGCCACCGACCGACAGGTTCATATGGCTACACCTTC	CASSHRPTGSYGYTF
TRBD2	TRBJ2-7	TRBV7-9	NA	TGTGCCAGCAGCGCAGGACTAGCAGACGAGCAGTACTTC	CASSAGLADEQYF
NA	TRBJ1-2	TRBV6-5	few	TGTGCCAGCAGCCAGGGACCAGACTATGGCTACACCTTC	CASSQGPDYGYTF
NA	TRBJ2-5	TRBV29-1	few	TGCAGCGTACTCAGGGGGGTTGGCGAGACCCAGTACTTC	CSVLRGVGETQYF
NA	TRBJ1-1	TRBV29-1	NA	TGCAGCGTTGTCGACACAAAAGCTTTCTTT	CSVVDTKAFF
TRBD1	TRBJ2-5	TRBV29-1	few	TGCAGCGTTGCCGGACAGGAGGAGACCCAGTACTTC	CSVAGQEETQYF
NA	TRBJ2-7	TRBV5-1	NA	TGCGCCAGCAGCTTGAAGCCTAGCGACGCCTACGAGCAGTACTTC	CASSLKPSDAYEQYF
TRBD1	TRBJ1-1	TRBV6-1	NA	TGTGCCAGCGGCCAGGGGGGGGAAGCTTTCTTT	CASGQGGEAFF
NA	TRBJ2-7	TRBV25-1	NA	TGTGCCAGCAGTGCTTCGGCAGACACACTCTACTACGAGCAGTACTTC	CASSASADTLYYEQYF
NA	TRBJ1-2	TRBV2	few	TGTGCCAGCAAGGTAGCCACCTATGGCTACACCTTC	CASKVATYGYTF
TRBD2	TRBJ2-5	TRBV19	NA	TGTGCCAGTAGTCCTGATATAGCGGGGAGCGGCCGTATCCAGTACTTC	CASSPDIAGSGRIQYF
TRBD1	TRBJ1-2	TRBV29-1	NA	TGCAGCGTCCAAGCGGACAGGCCTTATGGCTACACCTTC	CSVQADRPYGYTF
NA	TRBJ2-6	TRBV29-1	NA	TGCAGCGTTGTCGGGGGATCCTCTGGGGCCAACGTCCTGACTTTC	CSVVGGSSGANVLTF
TRBD2	TRBJ2-3	TRBV11-3	NA	TGTGCCAGCAGCCCCACCGTTCTAGCGGGGCTTACGCAGTATTTT	CASSPTVLAGLTQYF
NA	TRBJ1-2	TRBV29-1	NA	TGCAGCGTTGTGATAGGGGGGGATGGCTACACCTTC	CSVVIGGDGYTF